This TCR beta chain was captured in a study of blood T cell repertoires in COVID-19. The overall study: Italy, Spain and the United States were the sources of the convalescent and acute COVID-19 samples. PBMCs, B-cell-depleted T cells, or T cells were the source of the cDNA or gDNA that made up the material.

In the original analysis: Estimation of nucleated cell counts relied on the amplification of reference gene primers. Some clones are missing from TCRdb's copy, which holds only in-frame ones; the method was immunoSEQ multiplex PCR. Clone size and V and J calls were adopted from that table, with D and trimming inferred from the DNA. Of 65,000 to 95,000 clones in the sample, approximately 80% are singletons; the top ten hold 15% to 20%. V lost 4 bases and J lost 0, with 10 bases in between. In germline, CDR1 is MDHEN, CDR2 SYDVKM. The CDR3 is 15 residues long. V and J are TRBV28 and TRBJ1-3; D not certain. The clonotype comes from a man of 80 years or more with active or convalescent COVID-19. Sequenced input: peripheral blood. CDR3 DNA: TGTGCCAGCAGTTCAACAGCCGCCTCTGGAAACACCATATATTTT. Its translation is CASSSTAASGNTIYF. Full variable domain (missing parts from reference TRBV28 and TRBJ1-3): DVKVTQSSRYLVKRTGEKVFLECVQDMDHENMFWYRQDPGLGLRLIYFSYDVKMKEKGDIPEGYSVSREKKERFSLILESASTNQTSMYLCASSSTAASGNTIYFGEGSWLTVV.